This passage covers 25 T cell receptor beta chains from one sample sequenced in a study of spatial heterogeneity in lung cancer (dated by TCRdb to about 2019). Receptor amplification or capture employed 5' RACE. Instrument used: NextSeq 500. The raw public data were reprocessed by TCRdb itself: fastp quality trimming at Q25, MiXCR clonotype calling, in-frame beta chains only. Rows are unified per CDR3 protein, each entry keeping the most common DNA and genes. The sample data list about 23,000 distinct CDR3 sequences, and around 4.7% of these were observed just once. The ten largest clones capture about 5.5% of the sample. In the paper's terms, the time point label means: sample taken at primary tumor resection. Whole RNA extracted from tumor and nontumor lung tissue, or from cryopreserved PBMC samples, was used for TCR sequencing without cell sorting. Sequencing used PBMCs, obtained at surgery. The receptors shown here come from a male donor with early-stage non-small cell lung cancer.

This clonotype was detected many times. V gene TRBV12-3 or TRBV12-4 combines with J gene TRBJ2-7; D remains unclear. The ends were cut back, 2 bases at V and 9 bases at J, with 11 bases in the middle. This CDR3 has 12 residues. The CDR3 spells CASSLFARGQYF. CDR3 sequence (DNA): TGTGCCAGCAGTTTATTTGCCCGCGGGCAGTACTTC.

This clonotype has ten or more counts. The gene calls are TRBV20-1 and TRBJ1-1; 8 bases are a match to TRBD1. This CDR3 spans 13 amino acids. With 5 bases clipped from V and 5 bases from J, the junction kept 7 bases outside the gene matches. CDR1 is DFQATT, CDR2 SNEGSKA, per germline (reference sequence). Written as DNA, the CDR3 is TGCAGTGCTTCTAGGACAGGGATGACTGAAGCTTTCTTT. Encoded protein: CSASRTGMTEAFF.

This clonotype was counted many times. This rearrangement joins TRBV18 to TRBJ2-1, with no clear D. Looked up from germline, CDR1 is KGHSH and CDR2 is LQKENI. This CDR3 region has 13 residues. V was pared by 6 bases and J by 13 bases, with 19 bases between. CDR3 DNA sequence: TGTGCCAGCTCCCCCGCCCTCCACCCAGAACAGTTCTTC. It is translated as CASSPALHPEQFF. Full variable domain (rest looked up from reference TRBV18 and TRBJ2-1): NAGVMQNPRHLVRRRGQEARLRCSPMKGHSHVYWYRQLPEEGLKFMVYLQKENIIDESGMPKERFSAEFPKEGPSILRIQQVVRGDSAAYFCASSPALHPEQFFGPGTRLTVL.

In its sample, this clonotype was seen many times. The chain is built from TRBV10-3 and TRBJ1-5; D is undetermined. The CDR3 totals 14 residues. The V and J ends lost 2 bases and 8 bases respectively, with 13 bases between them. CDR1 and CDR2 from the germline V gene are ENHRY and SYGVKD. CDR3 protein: CAISEGRMGEPQHF. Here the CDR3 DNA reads TGTGCCATCAGTGAGGGCAGAATGGGAGAGCCCCAGCATTTT.

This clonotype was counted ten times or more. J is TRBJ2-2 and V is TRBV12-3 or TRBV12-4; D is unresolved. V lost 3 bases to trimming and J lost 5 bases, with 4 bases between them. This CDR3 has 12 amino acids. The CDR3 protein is CASSFQTGELFF. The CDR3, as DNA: TGTGCCAGCAGTTTTCAGACCGGGGAGCTGTTTTTT.

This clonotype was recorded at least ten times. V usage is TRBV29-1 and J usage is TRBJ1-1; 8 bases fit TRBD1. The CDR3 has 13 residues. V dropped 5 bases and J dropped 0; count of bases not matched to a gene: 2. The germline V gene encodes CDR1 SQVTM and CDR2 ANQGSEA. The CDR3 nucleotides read TGCAGCGTTAAGGGACAGGTGAACACTGAAGCTTTCTTT. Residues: CSVKGQVNTEAFF.

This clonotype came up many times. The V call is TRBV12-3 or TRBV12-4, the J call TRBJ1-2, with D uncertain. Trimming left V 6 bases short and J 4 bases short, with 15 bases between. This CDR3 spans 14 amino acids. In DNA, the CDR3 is TGTGCCAGCAGATCGACGGGAGAAGGCTATGGCTACACCTTC. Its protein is CASRSTGEGYGYTF.

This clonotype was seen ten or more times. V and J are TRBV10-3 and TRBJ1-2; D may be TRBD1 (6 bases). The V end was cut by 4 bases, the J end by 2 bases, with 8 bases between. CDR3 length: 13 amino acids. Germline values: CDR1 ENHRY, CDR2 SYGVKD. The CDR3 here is CAISGTVNYGYTF. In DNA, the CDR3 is TGTGCCATCAGTGGGACAGTCAACTATGGCTACACCTTC.

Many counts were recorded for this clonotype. CDR3 loop: CASSSPSAGANVLTF. The DNA of the CDR3 is TGTGCCAGCAGCTCCCCCTCTGCCGGGGCCAACGTCCTGACTTTC. The chain carries TRBV11-2 and TRBJ2-6; D unclear. Germline CDR1 is SGHAT and CDR2 is FQNNGV. The ends were cut back, 4 bases at V and 4 bases at J, with 11 bases in the middle. The CDR3 extends over 15 amino acids.

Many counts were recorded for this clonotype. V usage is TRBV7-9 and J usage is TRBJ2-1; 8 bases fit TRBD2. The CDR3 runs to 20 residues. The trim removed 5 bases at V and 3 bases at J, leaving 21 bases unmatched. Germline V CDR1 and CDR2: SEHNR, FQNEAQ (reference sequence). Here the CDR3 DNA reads TGTGCCAGCAGCCCCCGCCGCGCCCTCACTTTGCGGGGGGTCTACAATGAGCAGTTCTTC. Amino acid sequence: CASSPRRALTLRGVYNEQFF.

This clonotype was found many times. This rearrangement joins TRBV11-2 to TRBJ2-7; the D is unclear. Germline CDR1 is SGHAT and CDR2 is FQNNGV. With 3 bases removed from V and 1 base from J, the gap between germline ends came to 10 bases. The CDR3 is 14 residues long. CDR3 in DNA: TGTGCCAGCAGCTTCGGCAGTAATTCCTACGAGCAGTACTTC. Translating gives CASSFGSNSYEQYF.

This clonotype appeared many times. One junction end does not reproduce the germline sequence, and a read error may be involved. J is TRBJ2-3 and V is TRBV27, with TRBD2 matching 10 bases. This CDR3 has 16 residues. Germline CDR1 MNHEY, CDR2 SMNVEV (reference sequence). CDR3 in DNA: TGTGCCAGCAGTTTAATCGCTAGCGGGAGCAAAGATACGCAGTATTTT. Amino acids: CASSLIASGSKDTQYF.

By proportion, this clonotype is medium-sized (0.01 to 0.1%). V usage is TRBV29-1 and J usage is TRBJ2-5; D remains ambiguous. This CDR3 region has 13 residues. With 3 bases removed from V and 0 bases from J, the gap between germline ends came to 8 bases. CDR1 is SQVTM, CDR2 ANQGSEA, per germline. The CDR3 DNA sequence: TGCAGCGTTGAGGCTAACGACCAAGAGACCCAGTACTTC. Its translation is CSVEANDQETQYF.

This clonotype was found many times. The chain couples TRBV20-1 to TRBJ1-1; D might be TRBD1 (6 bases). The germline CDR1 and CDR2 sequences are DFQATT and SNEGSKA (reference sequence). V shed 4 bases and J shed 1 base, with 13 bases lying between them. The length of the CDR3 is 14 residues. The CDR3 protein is CSATLDSSNTEAFF. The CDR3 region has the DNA TGCAGTGCTACCTTGGACAGCTCGAACACTGAAGCTTTCTTT.

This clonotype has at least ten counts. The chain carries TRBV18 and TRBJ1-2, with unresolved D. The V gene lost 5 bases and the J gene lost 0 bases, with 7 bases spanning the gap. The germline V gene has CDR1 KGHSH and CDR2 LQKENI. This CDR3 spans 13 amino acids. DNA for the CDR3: TGTGCCAGCTCAGTTGGGTCTAACTATGGCTACACCTTC. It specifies CASSVGSNYGYTF. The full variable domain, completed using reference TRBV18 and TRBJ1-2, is NAGVMQNPRHLVRRRGQEARLRCSPMKGHSHVYWYRQLPEEGLKFMVYLQKENIIDESGMPKERFSAEFPKEGPSILRIQQVVRGDSAAYFCASSVGSNYGYTFGSGTRLTVV.

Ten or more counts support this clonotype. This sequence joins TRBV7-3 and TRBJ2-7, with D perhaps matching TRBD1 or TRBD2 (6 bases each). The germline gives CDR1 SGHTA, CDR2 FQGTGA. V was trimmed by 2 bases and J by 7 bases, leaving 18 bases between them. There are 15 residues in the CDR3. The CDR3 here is CASSLAPGAMGEQYF. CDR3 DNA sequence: TGTGCCAGCAGCTTAGCCCCGGGGGCCATGGGAGAGCAGTACTTC.

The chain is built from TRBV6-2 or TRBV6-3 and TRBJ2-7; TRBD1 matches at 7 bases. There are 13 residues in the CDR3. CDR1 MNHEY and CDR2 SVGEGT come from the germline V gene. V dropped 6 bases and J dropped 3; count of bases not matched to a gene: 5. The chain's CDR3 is CASSRDSFYEQYF. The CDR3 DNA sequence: TGTGCCAGCAGCCGGGACAGCTTCTACGAGCAGTACTTC.

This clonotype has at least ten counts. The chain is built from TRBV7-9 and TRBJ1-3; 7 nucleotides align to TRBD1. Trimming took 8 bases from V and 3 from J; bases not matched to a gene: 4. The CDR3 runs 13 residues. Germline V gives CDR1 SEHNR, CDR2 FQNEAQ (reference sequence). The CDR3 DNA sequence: TGTGCCAGCCAACAGGGGAATGGAAACACCATATATTTT. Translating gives CASQQGNGNTIYF.

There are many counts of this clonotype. CDR3 DNA sequence: TGCGCCAGCAGCCCGGAAGGCTACAGCACAGATACGCAGTATTTT. Its protein product is CASSPEGYSTDTQYF. The V and J genes are TRBV5-1 and TRBJ2-3, with D uncertain. The CDR3 is 15 amino acids. Trimming shortened V by 4 bases and J by 0 bases, and 12 bases separated the two germline ends. Germline-derived CDR1 and CDR2 are SGHRS and YFSETQ.

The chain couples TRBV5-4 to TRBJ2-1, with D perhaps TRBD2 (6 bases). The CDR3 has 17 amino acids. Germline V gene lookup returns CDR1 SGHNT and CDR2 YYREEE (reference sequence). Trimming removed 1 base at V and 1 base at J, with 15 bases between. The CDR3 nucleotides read TGTGCCAGCAGCTTGAGGCTAGCGACCCTTTCCTACAATGAGCAGTTCTTC. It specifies CASSLRLATLSYNEQFF.

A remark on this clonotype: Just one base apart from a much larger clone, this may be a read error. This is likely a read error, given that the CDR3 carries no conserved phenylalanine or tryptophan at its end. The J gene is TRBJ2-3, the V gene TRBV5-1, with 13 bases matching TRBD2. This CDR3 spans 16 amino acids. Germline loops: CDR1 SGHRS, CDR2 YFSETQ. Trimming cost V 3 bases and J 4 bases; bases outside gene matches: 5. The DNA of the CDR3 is TGCGCCAGCAGCTCTTGGACTAGCGGGGGCGCAGATACGCAGTATTCT. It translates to CASSSWTSGGADTQYS.

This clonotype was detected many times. CDR3 nucleotide sequence: TGTGCCAGCAGCTTGGGCCAGGGGATGAACTATGGCTACACCTTC. Encoded protein: CASSLGQGMNYGYTF. The chain has TRBV5-8 and TRBJ1-2, with a tentative D call TRBD1 (6 bases). V lost 0 bases and J lost 2, with 11 bases in between. The germline V gene has CDR1 SGHTS and CDR2 YDEGEE. This CDR3 comprises 15 residues.

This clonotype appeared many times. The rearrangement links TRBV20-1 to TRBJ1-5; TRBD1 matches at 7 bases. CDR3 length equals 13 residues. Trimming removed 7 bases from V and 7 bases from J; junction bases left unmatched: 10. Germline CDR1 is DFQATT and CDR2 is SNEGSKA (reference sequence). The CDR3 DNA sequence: TGCAGTGGTAGGGGGCAGGGAGAACAGCCCCAGCATTTT. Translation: CSGRGQGEQPQHF.

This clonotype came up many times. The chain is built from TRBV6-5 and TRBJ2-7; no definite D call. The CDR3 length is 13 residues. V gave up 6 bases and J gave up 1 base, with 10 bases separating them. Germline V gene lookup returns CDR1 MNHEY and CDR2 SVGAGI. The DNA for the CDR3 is TGTGCCAGCAGCTCCGGAAATTCCTACGAGCAGTACTTC. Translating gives CASSSGNSYEQYF.

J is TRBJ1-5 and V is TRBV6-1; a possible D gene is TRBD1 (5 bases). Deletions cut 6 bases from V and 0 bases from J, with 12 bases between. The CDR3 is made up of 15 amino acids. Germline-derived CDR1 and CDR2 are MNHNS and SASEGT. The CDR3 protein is CASRDWGSSNQPQHF. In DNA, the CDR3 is TGTGCCAGCAGGGATTGGGGGTCTAGCAATCAGCCCCAGCATTTT.